Each of the 15 T cell receptor beta chains below was sequenced from the same sample in a study of blood T cell repertoires in COVID-19. Profiling relied on immunoSEQ multiplex PCR, and the TCRdb table lists in-frame clones only, not all of them. Among 90,000 to 95,000 clones listed, 88% were seen once. Specimen: peripheral blood. These receptors all stem from a woman older than 75 with active COVID-19.

This sequence joins TRBV4-3 and TRBJ2-5, with 12 bases aligning to TRBD2. Looked up from germline, CDR1 is LGHNA and CDR2 is YSLEER. The CDR3 length is 19 residues. Trimming cost V 0 bases and J 4 bases; bases outside gene matches: 12. The CDR3, as DNA: TGCGCCAGCAGCCAAGATCTGAGGGGGGCTAGCGGGAGGGCAGAGACCCAGTACTTC. Translation gives CASSQDLRGASGRAETQYF.

The chain carries TRBV5-4 and TRBJ2-5, with D uncertain. CDR3 size: 13 residues. The V gene's germline CDR1 is SGHNT and CDR2 YYREEE (reference sequence). The V and J ends lost 4 bases and 2 bases respectively, with 9 bases between them. CDR3 in amino acids: CASSPDTQETQYF. The CDR3 bases are TGTGCCAGCAGCCCCGACACGCAAGAGACCCAGTACTTC.

The CDR3 nucleotides are TGTGCCAGCAGCTTGAACAGGGATCAGCCCCAGCATTTT. The encoded protein is CASSLNRDQPQHF. The chain couples TRBV5-6 to TRBJ1-5, with a tentative D call TRBD1 (6 bases). The CDR3 runs 13 residues. Germline loops: CDR1 SGHDT, CDR2 YYEEEE. V was trimmed by 1 base and J by 5 bases, leaving 7 bases between them.

This chain connects TRBV19 to TRBJ2-3, with TRBD2 as a possible D gene (6 bases). The CDR3 is 14 residues long. V dropped 7 bases and J dropped 3 bases, with 14 bases sitting between them. Looked up from germline, CDR1 is LNHDA and CDR2 is SQIVND (reference sequence). The CDR3: CASNIPGVTDTQYF. CDR3 DNA: TGTGCCAGTAACATCCCGGGAGTAACAGATACGCAGTATTTT.

The chain has TRBV7-8 and TRBJ1-2; no firm D call. Germline V gene lookup returns CDR1 SGHVS and CDR2 FQNEAQ. The CDR3 covers 15 residues. With 5 bases removed from V and 1 base from J, the gap between germline ends came to 14 bases. DNA for the CDR3: TGTGCCAGCAGCCCCACGGCCAGGAATAACTATGGCTACACCTTC. Its translation: CASSPTARNNYGYTF.

The rearrangement joins TRBV18 to TRBJ2-2, with TRBD2 as a possible D gene (6 bases). The V end was cut by 3 bases, the J end by 6 bases, with 11 bases between. This CDR3 contains 14 residues. Germline V gene lookup returns CDR1 KGHSH and CDR2 LQKENI. The CDR3 is CASSPPGLSGELFF. The CDR3 DNA sequence: TGTGCCAGCTCACCTCCGGGACTGTCCGGGGAGCTGTTTTTT.

Only one count was recorded for this clone. The gene calls are TRBV27 and TRBJ2-1, with 9 bases fitting TRBD1. Germline-derived CDR1 and CDR2 are MNHEY and SMNVEV (reference sequence). V lost 5 bases to trimming and J lost 7 bases; unmatched junction nucleotides: 9. The CDR3 loop spans 15 amino acids. The CDR3 loop is CASSPPDRGENEQFF. In nucleotides, the CDR3 is TGTGCCAGCAGTCCTCCGGACAGGGGAGAAAATGAGCAGTTCTTC.

The chain couples TRBV6-6 to TRBJ2-6; D ambiguous. V was pared by 7 bases and J by 1 base, with 8 bases between. Germline V lookup: CDR1 MNHNY, CDR2 SVGAGI (reference sequence). CDR3 length equals 14 residues. CDR3 sequence reads: CASKSLSGANVLTF. The DNA for the CDR3 is TGTGCCAGCAAAAGCTTGTCTGGGGCCAACGTCCTGACTTTC.

This chain joins TRBV5-5 and TRBJ2-3; 13 bases are shared with TRBD2. Germline lookup yields CDR1 SGHKS and CDR2 YYEKEE (reference sequence). V dropped 3 bases and J dropped 2; count of bases not matched to a gene: 6. The CDR3 consists of 17 residues. The CDR3 DNA is TGTGCCAGCAGCTCCGGGACTAGCGGGACCCTCACAGATACGCAGTATTTT. Translated: CASSSGTSGTLTDTQYF.

J is TRBJ2-3 and V is TRBV9; 11 bases match TRBD2. CDR1 and CDR2 (germline): SGDLS, YYNGEE. The length of the CDR3 is 13 residues. The V segment lost 7 bases and the J segment 4 bases; nucleotides outside the gene matches: 2. In nucleotides, the CDR3 is TGTGCCAGCGGGGGACTAGCGGCAGATACGCAGTATTTT. Translating gives CASGGLAADTQYF.

The genes are TRBV15 and TRBJ2-2, with D tentatively TRBD1 (6 bases). The length of the CDR3 is 16 residues. Germline V gene lookup returns CDR1 LNHNV and CDR2 YYDKDF (reference sequence). V was pared by 1 base and J by 4 bases, with 13 bases between. The CDR3 region has the DNA TGTGCCACCAGCAGAGGGTCAGGGACAAGCACCGGGGAGCTGTTTTTT. As protein: CATSRGSGTSTGELFF. Based on the CDR3 plus reference TRBV15 and TRBJ2-2, the full variable domain is DAMVIQNPRYQVTQFGKPVTLSCSQTLNHNVMYWYQQKSSQAPKLLFHYYDKDFNNEADTPDNFQSRRPNTSFCFLDIRSPGLGDTAMYLCATSRGSGTSTGELFFGEGSRLTVL.

The V call is TRBV4-2, the J call TRBJ2-7, with 10 nucleotides matching TRBD2. The CDR3 extends over 18 amino acids. Per germline, CDR1 LGHNA and CDR2 YNFKEQ. V gave up 1 base and J gave up 4 bases; unmatched junction bases: 13. CDR3 nucleotides: TGTGCCAGCAGCCAAGCTCCGGGTAGCGGGAGGTCACCTTACGAGCAGTACTTC. Its translation is CASSQAPGSGRSPYEQYF.

The chain recombines TRBV20-1 with TRBJ1-5, with a weak D call TRBD1 (6 bases). CDR1 DFQATT and CDR2 SNEGSKA come from the germline V gene (reference sequence). The CDR3 totals 13 residues. V shed 3 bases and J shed 5 bases, with 11 bases lying between them. For the CDR3, the DNA is TGCAGTGCTAGTCAGGGGAGGGATCAGCCCCAGCATTTT. It translates to CSASQGRDQPQHF.

The chain has TRBV18 and TRBJ1-2, with 7 bases that match TRBD1. Germline CDR1 and CDR2: KGHSH and LQKENI. This CDR3 is built from 15 residues. The V segment lost 4 bases and the J segment 2 bases; nucleotides outside the gene matches: 7. CDR3 amino acids: CASSHGQEANYGYTF. For the CDR3, the DNA is TGTGCCAGCTCACACGGACAGGAAGCAAACTATGGCTACACCTTC.

Here the CDR3 reads CASSAKARDVYYEQYF. The CDR3 region has the DNA TGTGCCAGCAGCGCGAAGGCCCGGGATGTTTACTACGAGCAGTACTTC. This chain uses TRBV21-1 with TRBJ2-7; TRBD2 is the table's D call, not checked against the DNA. TRBV21-1 is reported as a pseudogene. This CDR3 has 16 amino acids.